What follows is one TCR beta chain and its context. This sample is drawn from a study of blood T cell repertoires in COVID-19. The wider study: The United States, Italy and Spain supplied acute and convalescent COVID-19 samples. From T cells, B-cell-depleted T cells, or PBMCs came the material, which was cDNA or gDNA.

Original processing notes: Nucleated cell counts were estimated from reference gene primer amplification. The protocol was immunoSEQ multiplex PCR, while the TCRdb copy is restricted to in-frame clones and leaves out a portion. V, J and clone size are those of that table, while D and trimming were read from the DNA. Of 180,000 or so clones in the sample, 70% to 90% were seen once. V dropped 7 bases and J dropped 7 bases, with 17 bases sitting between them. The CDR3 runs 15 residues. CDR1 and CDR2 from the germline V gene are LNHDA and SQIVND (reference sequence). Sequencing input: peripheral blood. The receptor comes from a man aged 60 to 69 who had recovered from COVID-19. V is TRBV19 and J is TRBJ1-6; weak D call: TRBD1 (6 bases). This CDR3 reads CASIDPQGRNSPLHF. The CDR3 DNA reads as TGTGCCAGTATTGATCCACAGGGCCGGAATTCACCCCTCCACTTT. Looking up the rest from reference TRBV19 and TRBJ1-6 gives the full variable domain: DGGITQSPKYLFRKEGQNVTLSCEQNLNHDAMYWYRQDPGQGLRLIYYSQIVNDFQKGDIAEGYSVSREKKESFPLTVTSAQKNPTAFYLCASIDPQGRNSPLHFGNGTRLTVT.